The count of the clone carrying this T cell receptor beta chain is one. V lost 5 bases to trimming and J lost 5 bases, with 13 bases between them. Germline loops: CDR1 SGHNT, CDR2 YYREEE (reference sequence). CDR3 size: 13 residues. This specimen belongs to a study of blood T cell repertoires in COVID-19. Overall study: Spain, Italy and the United States supplied samples that represented acute and convalescent COVID-19. The analysed material was cDNA or gDNA that came from T cells, B-cell-depleted T cells, or PBMCs.

Original processing methods: Counts of nucleated cells, estimated from reference gene primer amplification, were obtained. The table came from immunoSEQ multiplex PCR; TCRdb's copy has only in-frame clones and leaves some out. That table gives V, J and clone size, and the DNA gave D and trimming. The data contain a few hundred thousand clones, around 87% of them singletons. The sample was peripheral blood. This clonotype originated in a woman aged 50 to 60 who had recovered from COVID-19. The gene calls are TRBV5-4 and TRBJ1-1, with D possibly being TRBD1 (5 bases). CDR3 region: CASSGGAKTEAFF. The CDR3, as DNA: TGTGCCAGCAGTGGCGGGGCAAAGACTGAAGCTTTCTTT.